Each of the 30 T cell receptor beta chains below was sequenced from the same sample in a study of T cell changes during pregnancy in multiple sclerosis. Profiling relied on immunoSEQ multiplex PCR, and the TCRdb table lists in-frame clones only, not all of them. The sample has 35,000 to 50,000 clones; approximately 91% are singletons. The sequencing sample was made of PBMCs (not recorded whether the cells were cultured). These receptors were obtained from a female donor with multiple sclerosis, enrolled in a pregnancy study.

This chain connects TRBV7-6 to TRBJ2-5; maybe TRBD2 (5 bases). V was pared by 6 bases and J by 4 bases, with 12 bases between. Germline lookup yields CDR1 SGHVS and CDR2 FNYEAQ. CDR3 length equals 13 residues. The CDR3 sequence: CASSERSGETQYF. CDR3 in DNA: TGTGCCAGCAGTGAACGGAGCGGAGAGACCCAGTACTTC.

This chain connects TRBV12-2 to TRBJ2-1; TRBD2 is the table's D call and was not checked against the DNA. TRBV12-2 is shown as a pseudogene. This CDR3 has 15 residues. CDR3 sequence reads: CASRIPTSGYNEQFF. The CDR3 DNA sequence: TGTGCAAGTCGCATCCCGACTAGCGGGTACAATGAGCAGTTCTTC.

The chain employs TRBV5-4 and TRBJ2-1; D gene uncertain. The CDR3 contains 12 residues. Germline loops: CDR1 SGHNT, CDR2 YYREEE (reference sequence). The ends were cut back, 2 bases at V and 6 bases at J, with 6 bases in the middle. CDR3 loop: CASSFRSNEQFF. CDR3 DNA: TGTGCCAGCAGCTTCAGGAGCAATGAGCAGTTCTTC.

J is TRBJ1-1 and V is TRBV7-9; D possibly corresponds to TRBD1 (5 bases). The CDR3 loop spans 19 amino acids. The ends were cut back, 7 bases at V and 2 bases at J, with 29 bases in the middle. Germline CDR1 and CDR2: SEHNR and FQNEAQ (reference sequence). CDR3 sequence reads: CASTLWGSGGLDSNTEAFF. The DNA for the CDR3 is TGTGCCAGCACCTTGTGGGGTAGTGGGGGACTCGACAGCAACACTGAAGCTTTCTTT.

The CDR3 DNA is TGTGCCAGCAGCTTCTCAGACTTTAGGTTTGGAAACACCATATATTTT. Encoded protein: CASSFSDFRFGNTIYF. This rearrangement joins TRBV7-9 to TRBJ1-3; D not certain. There are 16 residues in the CDR3. Germline V gene sequence: CDR1 SEHNR, CDR2 FQNEAQ (reference sequence). Trimming took 3 bases from V and 3 from J, leaving 15 bases between them.

The CDR3 nucleotides read TGTGCCAGCAGTCCCACAGGGGGAACTGAAGCTTTCTTT. This gives the protein CASSPTGGTEAFF. The chain is built from TRBV28 and TRBJ1-1; 8 positions match TRBD1. The germline CDR1 and CDR2 sequences are MDHEN and SYDVKM. This CDR3 region has 13 residues. Trimming removed 5 bases from V and 5 bases from J; junction bases left unmatched: 4.

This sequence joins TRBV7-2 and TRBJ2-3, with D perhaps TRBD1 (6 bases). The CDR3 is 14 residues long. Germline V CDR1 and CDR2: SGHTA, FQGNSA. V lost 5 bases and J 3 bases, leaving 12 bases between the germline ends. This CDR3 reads CASSKDSFTDTQYF. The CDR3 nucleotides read TGTGCCAGCAGCAAGGACAGCTTTACAGATACGCAGTATTTT.

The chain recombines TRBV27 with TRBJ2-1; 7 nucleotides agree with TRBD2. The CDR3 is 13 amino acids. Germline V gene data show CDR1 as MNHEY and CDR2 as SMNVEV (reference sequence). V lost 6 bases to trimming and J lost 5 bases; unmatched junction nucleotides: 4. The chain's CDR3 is CASRGTIHNEQFF. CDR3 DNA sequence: TGTGCCAGCAGAGGGACTATACACAATGAGCAGTTCTTC.

CDR3 sequence reads: CASSELAGWGNEQFF. The CDR3 DNA reads as TGTGCCAGCAGTGAATTAGCGGGTTGGGGGAATGAGCAGTTCTTC. This rearrangement joins TRBV25-1 to TRBJ2-1, with 7 bases lining up with TRBD2. V lost 1 base and J lost 7; bases outside the gene matches: 7. This CDR3 contains 15 residues. Per the germline V gene, CDR1 is MGHDK and CDR2 is SYGVNS.

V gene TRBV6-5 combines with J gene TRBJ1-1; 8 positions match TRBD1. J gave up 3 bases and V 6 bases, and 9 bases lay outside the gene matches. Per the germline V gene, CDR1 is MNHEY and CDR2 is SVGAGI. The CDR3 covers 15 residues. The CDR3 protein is CASSSGGSGYTEAFF. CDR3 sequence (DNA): TGTGCCAGCAGCTCAGGGGGCTCGGGGTACACTGAAGCTTTCTTT.

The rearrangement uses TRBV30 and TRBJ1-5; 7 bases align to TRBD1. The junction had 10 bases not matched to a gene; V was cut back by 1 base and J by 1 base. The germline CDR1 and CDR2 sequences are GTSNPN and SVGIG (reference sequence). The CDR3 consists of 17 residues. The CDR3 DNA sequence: TGTGCCTGGAGTGCCGCCGGGACAGACTCGAGCAATCAGCCCCAGCATTTT. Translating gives CAWSAAGTDSSNQPQHF.

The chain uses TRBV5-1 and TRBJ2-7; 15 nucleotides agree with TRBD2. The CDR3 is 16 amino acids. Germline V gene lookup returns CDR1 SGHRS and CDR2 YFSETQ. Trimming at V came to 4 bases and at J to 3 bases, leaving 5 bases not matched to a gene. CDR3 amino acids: CASSRMGLAGGYEQYF. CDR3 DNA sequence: TGCGCCAGCAGCCGAATGGGACTAGCGGGAGGCTACGAGCAGTACTTC.

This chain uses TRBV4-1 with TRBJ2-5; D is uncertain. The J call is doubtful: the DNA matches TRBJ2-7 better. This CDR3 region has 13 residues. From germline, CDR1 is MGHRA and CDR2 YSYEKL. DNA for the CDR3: TGCGCCAGCAGCCAAGTCGGTCTAGACGAGCAGTACTTC. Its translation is CASSQVGLDEQYF.

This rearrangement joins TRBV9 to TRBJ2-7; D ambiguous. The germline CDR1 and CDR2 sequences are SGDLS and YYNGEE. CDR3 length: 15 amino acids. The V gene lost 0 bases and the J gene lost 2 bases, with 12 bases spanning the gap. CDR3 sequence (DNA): TGTGCCAGCAGCGTAGGTACAGACGTCGCCTACGAGCAGTACTTC. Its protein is CASSVGTDVAYEQYF.

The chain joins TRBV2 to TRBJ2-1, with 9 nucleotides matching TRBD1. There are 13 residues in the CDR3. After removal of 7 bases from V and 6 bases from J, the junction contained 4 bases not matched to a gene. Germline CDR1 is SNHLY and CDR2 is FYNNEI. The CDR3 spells CASTRDRVNEQFF. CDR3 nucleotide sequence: TGTGCCAGCACCCGGGACAGGGTCAATGAGCAGTTCTTC.

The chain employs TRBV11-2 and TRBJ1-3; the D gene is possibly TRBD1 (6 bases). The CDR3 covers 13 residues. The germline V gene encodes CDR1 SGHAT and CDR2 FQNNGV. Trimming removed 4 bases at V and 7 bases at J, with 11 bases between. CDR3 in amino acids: CASSSGHGNTIYF. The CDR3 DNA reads TGTGCCAGCAGCTCGGGACACGGGAACACCATATATTTT.

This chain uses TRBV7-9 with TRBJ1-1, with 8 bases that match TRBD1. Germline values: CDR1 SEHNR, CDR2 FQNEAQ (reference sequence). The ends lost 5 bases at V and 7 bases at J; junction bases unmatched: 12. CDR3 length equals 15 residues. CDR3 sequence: CASSALTGEVNEAFF. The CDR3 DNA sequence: TGTGCCAGCAGCGCCCTGACAGGGGAAGTGAATGAAGCTTTCTTT. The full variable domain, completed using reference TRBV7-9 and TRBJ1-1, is DTGVSQNPRHKITKRGQNVTFRCDPISEHNRLYWYRQTLGQGPEFLTYFQNEAQLEKSRLLSDRFSAERPKGSFSTLEIQRTEQGDSAMYLCASSALTGEVNEAFFGQGTRLTVV.

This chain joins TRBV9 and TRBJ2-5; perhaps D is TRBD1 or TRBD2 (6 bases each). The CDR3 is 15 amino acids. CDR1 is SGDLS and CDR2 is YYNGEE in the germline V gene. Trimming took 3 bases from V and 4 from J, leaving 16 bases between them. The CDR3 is CASSGWGPGAETQYF. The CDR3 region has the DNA TGTGCCAGCAGCGGGTGGGGACCGGGGGCAGAGACCCAGTACTTC. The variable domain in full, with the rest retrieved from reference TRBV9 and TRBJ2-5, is DSGVTQTPKHLITATGQRVTLRCSPRSGDLSVYWYQQSLDQGLQFLIQYYNGEERAKGNILERFSAQQFPDLHSELNLSSLELGDSALYFCASSGWGPGAETQYFGPGTRLLVL.

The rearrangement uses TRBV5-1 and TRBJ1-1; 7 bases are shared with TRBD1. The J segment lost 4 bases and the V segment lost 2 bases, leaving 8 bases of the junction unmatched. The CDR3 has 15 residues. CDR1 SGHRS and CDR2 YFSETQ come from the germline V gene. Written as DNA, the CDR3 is TGCGCCAGCAGCTTCTTCCTACAGGGGACCACTGAAGCTTTCTTT. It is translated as CASSFFLQGTTEAFF. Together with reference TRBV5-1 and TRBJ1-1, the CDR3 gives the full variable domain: KAGVTQTPRYLIKTRGQQVTLSCSPISGHRSVSWYQQTPGQGLQFLFEYFSETQRNKGNFPGRFSGRQFSNSRSEMNVSTLELGDSALYLCASSFFLQGTTEAFFGQGTRLTVV.

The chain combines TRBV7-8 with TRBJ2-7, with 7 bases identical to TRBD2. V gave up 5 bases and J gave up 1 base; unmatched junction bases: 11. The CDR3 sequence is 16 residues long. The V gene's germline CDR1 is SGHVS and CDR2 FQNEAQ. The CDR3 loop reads CASSPQGAGESYEQYF. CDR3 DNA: TGTGCCAGCAGCCCCCAGGGCGCGGGAGAGTCCTACGAGCAGTACTTC.

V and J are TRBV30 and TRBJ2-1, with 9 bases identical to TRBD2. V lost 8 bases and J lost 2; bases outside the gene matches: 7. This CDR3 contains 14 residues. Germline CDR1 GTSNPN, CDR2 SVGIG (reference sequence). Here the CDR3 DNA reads TGTGCCGTGAGCCTAGCGGGGCCCTACAATGAGCAGTTCTTC. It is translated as CAVSLAGPYNEQFF.

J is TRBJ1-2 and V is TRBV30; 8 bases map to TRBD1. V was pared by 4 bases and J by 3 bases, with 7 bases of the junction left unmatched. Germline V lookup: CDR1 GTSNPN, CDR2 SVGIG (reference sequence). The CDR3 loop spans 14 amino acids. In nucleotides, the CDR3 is TGTGCCTGGACTAGAGACAGGGGCGACTATGGCTACACCTTC. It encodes CAWTRDRGDYGYTF. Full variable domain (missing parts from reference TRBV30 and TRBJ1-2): SQTIHQWPATLVQPVGSPLSLECTVEGTSNPNLYWYRQAAGRGLQLLFYSVGIGQISSEVPQNLSASRPQDRQFILSSKKLLLSDSGFYLCAWTRDRGDYGYTFGSGTRLTVV.

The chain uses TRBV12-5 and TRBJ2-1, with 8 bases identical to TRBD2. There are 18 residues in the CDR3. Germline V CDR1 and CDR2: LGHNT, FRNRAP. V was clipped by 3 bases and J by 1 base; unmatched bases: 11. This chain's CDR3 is CASGFQGTSRASYNEQFF. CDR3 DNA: TGTGCTAGTGGTTTCCAGGGGACTAGTCGTGCTTCCTACAATGAGCAGTTCTTC.

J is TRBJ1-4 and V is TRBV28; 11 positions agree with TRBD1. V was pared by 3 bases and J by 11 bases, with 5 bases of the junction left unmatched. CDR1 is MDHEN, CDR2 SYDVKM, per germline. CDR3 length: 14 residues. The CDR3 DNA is TGTGCCAGCAGTTTCGGGGACAGGGGGTTTAAACTGTTTTTT. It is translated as CASSFGDRGFKLFF.

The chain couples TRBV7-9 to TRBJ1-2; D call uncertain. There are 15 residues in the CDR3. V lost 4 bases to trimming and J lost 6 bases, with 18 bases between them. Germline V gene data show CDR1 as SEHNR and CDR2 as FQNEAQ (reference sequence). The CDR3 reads CASSSRTGPGDGYTF. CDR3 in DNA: TGTGCCAGCAGCTCCCGTACGGGCCCCGGGGATGGCTACACCTTC.

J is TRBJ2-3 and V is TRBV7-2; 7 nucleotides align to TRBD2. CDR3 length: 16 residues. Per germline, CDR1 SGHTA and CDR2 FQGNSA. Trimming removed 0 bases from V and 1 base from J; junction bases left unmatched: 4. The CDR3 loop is CASSLAGGSGTDTQYF. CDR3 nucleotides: TGTGCCAGCAGCTTAGCGGGGGGGAGTGGCACAGATACGCAGTATTTT. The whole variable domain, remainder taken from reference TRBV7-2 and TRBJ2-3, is GAGVSQSPSNKVTEKGKDVELRCDPISGHTALYWYRQSLGQGLEFLIYFQGNSAPDKSGLPSDRFSAERTGGSVSTLTIQRTQQEDSAVYLCASSLAGGSGTDTQYFGPGTRLTVL.

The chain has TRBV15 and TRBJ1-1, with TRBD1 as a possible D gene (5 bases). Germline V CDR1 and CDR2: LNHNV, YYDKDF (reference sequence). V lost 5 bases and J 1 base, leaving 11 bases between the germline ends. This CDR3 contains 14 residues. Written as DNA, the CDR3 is TGTGCCACCAGCGGGGCCCAGGGGAACACTGAAGCTTTCTTT. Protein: CATSGAQGNTEAFF.

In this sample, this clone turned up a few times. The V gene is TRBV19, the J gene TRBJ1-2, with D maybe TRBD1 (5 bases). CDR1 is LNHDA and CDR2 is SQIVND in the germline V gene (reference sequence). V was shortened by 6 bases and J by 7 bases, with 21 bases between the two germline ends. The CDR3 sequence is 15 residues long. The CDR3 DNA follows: TGTGCCAGTAGGACAAACGGACACGTACAGTCTGGCTACACCTTC. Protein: CASRTNGHVQSGYTF.

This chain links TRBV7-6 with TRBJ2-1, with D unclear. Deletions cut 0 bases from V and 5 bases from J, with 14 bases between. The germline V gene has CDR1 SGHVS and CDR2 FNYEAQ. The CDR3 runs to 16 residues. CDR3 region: CASSLAAGVGNNEQFF. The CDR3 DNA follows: TGTGCCAGCAGCTTAGCTGCCGGCGTAGGTAACAATGAGCAGTTCTTC.

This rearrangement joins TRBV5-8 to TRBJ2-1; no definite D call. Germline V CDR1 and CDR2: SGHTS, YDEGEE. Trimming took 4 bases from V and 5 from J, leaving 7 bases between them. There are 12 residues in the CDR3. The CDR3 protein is CASSRKNNEQFF. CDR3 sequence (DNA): TGTGCCAGCAGCCGAAAAAACAATGAGCAGTTCTTC.